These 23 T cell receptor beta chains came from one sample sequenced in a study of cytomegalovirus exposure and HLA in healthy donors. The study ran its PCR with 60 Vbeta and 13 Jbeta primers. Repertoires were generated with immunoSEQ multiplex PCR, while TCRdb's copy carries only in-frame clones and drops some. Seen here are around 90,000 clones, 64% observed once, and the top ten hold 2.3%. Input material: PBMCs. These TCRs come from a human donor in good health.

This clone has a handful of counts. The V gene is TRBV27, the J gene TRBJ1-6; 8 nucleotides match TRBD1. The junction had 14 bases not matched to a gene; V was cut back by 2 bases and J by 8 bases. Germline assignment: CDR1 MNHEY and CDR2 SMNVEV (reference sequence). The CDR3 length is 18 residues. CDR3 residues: CASSLNPQRQGFDSPLHF. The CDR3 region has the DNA TGTGCCAGCAGTTTAAACCCCCAGAGACAGGGGTTTGATTCACCCCTCCACTTT.

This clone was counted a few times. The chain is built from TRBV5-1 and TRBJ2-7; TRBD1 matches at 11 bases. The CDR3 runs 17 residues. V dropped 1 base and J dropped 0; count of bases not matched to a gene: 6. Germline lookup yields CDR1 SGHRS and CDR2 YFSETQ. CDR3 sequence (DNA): TGCGCCAGCAGCTTGAGGACAGGGGGCGCGGACTCCTACGAGCAGTACTTC. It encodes CASSLRTGGADSYEQYF.

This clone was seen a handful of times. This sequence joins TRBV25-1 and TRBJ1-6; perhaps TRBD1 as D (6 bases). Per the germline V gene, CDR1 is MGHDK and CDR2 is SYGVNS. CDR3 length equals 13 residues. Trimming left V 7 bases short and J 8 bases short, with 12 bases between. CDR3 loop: CASNGQLDSPLHF. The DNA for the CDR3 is TGTGCCAGCAACGGACAGTTGGATTCACCCCTCCACTTT.

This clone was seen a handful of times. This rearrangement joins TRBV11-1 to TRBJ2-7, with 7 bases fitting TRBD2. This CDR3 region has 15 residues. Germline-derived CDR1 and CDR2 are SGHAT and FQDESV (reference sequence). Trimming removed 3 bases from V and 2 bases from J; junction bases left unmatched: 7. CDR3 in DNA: TGTGCCAGCAGCTTGGGGGGGACTGTCACCTACGAGCAGTACTTC. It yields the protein CASSLGGTVTYEQYF.

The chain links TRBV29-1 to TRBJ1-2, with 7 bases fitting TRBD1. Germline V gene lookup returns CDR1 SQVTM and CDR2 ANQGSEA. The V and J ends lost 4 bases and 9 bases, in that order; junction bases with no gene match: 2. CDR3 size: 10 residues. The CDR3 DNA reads TGCAGCGTTGTGACAGGGAGCTACACCTTC. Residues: CSVVTGSYTF.

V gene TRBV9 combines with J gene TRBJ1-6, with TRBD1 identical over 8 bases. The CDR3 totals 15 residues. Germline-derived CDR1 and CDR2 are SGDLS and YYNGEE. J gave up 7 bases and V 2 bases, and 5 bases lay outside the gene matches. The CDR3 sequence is CASSVSGQGNSPLHF. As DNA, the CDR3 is TGTGCCAGCAGCGTCTCTGGACAGGGAAATTCACCCCTCCACTTT.

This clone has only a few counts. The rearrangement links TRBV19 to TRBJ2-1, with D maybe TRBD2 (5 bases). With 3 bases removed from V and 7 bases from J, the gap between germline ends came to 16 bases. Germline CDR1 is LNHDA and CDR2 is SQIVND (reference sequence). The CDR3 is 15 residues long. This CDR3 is CASSMLDSPRNEQFF. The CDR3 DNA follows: TGTGCCAGTAGTATGTTGGACTCCCCCCGAAATGAGCAGTTCTTC. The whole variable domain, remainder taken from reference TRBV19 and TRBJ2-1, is DGGITQSPKYLFRKEGQNVTLSCEQNLNHDAMYWYRQDPGQGLRLIYYSQIVNDFQKGDIAEGYSVSREKKESFPLTVTSAQKNPTAFYLCASSMLDSPRNEQFFGPGTRLTVL.

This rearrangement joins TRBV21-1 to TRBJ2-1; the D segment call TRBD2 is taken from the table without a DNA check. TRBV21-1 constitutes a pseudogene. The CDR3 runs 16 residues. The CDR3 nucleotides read TGTGCCAGCAGCAAAGAACTAGCGGGGGGCAGCAATGAGCAGTTCTTC. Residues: CASSKELAGGSNEQFF.

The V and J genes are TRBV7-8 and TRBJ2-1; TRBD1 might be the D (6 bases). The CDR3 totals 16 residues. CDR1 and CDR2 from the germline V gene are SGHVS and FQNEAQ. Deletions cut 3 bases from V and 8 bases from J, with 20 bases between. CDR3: CASSFLALGARDEQFF. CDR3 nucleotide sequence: TGTGCCAGCAGCTTTCTTGCCCTGGGGGCCCGGGATGAGCAGTTCTTC.

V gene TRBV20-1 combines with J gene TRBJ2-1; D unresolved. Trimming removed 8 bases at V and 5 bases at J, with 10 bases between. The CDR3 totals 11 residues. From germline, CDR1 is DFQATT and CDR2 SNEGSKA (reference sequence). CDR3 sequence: CSSMGDNEQFF. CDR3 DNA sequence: TGCAGTTCCATGGGCGACAATGAGCAGTTCTTC.

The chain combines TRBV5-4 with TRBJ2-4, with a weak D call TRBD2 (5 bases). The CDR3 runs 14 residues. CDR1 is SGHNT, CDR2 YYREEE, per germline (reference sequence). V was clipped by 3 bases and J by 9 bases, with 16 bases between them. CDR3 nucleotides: TGTGCCAGCAGCTCGGGCCAGAGGGAAGGCATTCAGTACTTC. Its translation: CASSSGQREGIQYF.

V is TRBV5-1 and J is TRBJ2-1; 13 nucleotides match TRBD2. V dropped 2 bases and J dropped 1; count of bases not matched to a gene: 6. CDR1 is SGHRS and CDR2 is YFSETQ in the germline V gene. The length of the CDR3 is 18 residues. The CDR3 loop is CASSLRTSGGGSYNEQFF. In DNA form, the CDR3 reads TGCGCCAGCAGCTTAAGGACTAGCGGGGGTGGGTCCTACAATGAGCAGTTCTTC.

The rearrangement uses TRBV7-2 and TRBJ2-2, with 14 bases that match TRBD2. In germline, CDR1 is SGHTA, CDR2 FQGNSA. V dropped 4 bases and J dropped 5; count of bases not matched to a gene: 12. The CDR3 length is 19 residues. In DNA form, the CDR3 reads TGTGCCAGCAGCTCCGGGACTAGCGGGGGTCACCAAGGAACCGGGGAGCTGTTTTTT. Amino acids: CASSSGTSGGHQGTGELFF.

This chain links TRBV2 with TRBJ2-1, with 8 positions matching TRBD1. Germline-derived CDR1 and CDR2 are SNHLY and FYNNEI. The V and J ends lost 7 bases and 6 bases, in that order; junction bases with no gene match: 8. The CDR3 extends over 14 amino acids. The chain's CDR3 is CASTPDRVSNEQFF. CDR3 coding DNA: TGTGCCAGCACTCCGGACAGGGTGAGCAATGAGCAGTTCTTC.

The CDR3 nucleotides read TGTGCCAGCAGCTTAGAGGGAGGTAGAGATACGCAGTATTTT. Translation: CASSLEGGRDTQYF. The rearrangement links TRBV7-9 to TRBJ2-3; TRBD2 is a possible D gene (6 bases). Germline loops: CDR1 SEHNR, CDR2 FQNEAQ (reference sequence). V lost 1 base, J lost 5 bases, and 10 bases lay in between. CDR3 length: 14 residues.

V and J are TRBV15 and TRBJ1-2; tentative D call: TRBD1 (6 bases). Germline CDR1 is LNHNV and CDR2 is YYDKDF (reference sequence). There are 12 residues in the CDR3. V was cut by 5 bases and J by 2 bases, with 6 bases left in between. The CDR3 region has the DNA TGTGCCACCAGCCAGGGGAACTATGGCTACACCTTC. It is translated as CATSQGNYGYTF. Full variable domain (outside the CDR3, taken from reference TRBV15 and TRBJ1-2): DAMVIQNPRYQVTQFGKPVTLSCSQTLNHNVMYWYQQKSSQAPKLLFHYYDKDFNNEADTPDNFQSRRPNTSFCFLDIRSPGLGDTAMYLCATSQGNYGYTFGSGTRLTVV.

CDR3 nucleotide sequence: TGTGCCAGCAGTTACAGGGGTCGACTGATTGGCTACACCTTC. Its protein product is CASSYRGRLIGYTF. The chain combines TRBV6-5 with TRBJ1-2, with D maybe TRBD1 (5 bases). There are 14 residues in the CDR3. V was trimmed by 2 bases and J by 7 bases, leaving 14 bases between them. Germline V gene lookup returns CDR1 MNHEY and CDR2 SVGAGI.

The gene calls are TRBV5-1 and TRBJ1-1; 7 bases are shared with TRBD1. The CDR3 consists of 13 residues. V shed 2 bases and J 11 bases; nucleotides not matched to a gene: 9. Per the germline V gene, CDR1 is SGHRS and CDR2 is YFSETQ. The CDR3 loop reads CASSFNQGEGAFF. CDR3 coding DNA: TGCGCCAGCAGCTTCAATCAGGGGGAAGGCGCTTTCTTT.

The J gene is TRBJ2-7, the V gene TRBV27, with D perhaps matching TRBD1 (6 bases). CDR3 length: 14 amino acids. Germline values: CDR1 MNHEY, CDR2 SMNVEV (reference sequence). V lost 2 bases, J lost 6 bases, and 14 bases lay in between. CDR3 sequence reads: CASSLPTGTREQYF. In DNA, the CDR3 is TGTGCCAGCAGTTTACCCACAGGGACCCGCGAGCAGTACTTC.

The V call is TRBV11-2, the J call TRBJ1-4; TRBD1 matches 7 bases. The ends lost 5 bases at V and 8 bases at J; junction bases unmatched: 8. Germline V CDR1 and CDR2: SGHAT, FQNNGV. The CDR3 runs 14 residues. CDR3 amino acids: CASSLSNRGEKLFF. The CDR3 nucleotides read TGTGCCAGCAGCCTCTCGAACAGGGGAGAAAAACTGTTTTTT.

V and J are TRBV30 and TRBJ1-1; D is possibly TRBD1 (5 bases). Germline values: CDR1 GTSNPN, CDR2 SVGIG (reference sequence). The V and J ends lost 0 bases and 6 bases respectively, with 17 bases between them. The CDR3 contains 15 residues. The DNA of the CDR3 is TGTGCCTGGAGTGTAGGGAGGAGGGGAGGGTCTGAAGCTTTCTTT. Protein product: CAWSVGRRGGSEAFF.

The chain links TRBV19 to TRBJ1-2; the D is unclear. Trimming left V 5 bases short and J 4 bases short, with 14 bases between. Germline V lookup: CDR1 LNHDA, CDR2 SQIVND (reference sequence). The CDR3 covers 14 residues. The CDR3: CASSYLLQSYGYTF. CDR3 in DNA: TGTGCCAGTAGTTATCTCTTACAGAGCTATGGCTACACCTTC. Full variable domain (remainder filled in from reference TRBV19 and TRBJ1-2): DGGITQSPKYLFRKEGQNVTLSCEQNLNHDAMYWYRQDPGQGLRLIYYSQIVNDFQKGDIAEGYSVSREKKESFPLTVTSAQKNPTAFYLCASSYLLQSYGYTFGSGTRLTVV.

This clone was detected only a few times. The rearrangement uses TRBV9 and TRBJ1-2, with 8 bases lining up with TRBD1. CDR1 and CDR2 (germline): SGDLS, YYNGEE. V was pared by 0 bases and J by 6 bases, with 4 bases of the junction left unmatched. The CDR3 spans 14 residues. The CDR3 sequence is CASSVEAGGNGYTF. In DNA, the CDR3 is TGTGCCAGCAGCGTAGAAGCAGGGGGCAATGGCTACACCTTC.